These 21 T cell receptor beta chains share one sample of origin, sequenced in a study of cytomegalovirus exposure and HLA in healthy donors. The PCR contained 60 Vbeta and 13 Jbeta primers. Measured with immunoSEQ multiplex PCR; TCRdb has only the in-frame clones, and not every one. The data show about 110,000 clones, over 80% seen once. Source material: PBMCs. These receptor sequences come from a young man in good health and CMV-seronegative.

This chain connects TRBV7-2 to TRBJ2-1; D perhaps matches TRBD1 (5 bases). V was trimmed by 5 bases and J by 0 bases, leaving 11 bases between them. Per the germline V gene, CDR1 is SGHTA and CDR2 is FQGNSA. This CDR3 spans 15 amino acids. This CDR3 is CASSRGHPSYNEQFF. As DNA, the CDR3 is TGTGCCAGCAGCCGCGGACATCCCTCCTACAATGAGCAGTTCTTC.

This chain uses TRBV10-1 with TRBJ2-1; 13 bases line up with TRBD2. V trimming: 4 bases; J trimming: 7 bases; junction bases outside the gene matches: 7. There are 16 residues in the CDR3. Germline-derived CDR1 and CDR2 are WNHNN and SYGVQD (reference sequence). CDR3 in DNA: TGCGCCAGCAGTGGCCCGACTAGCGGGAGGAAAAATGAGCAGTTCTTC. Amino acid sequence: CASSGPTSGRKNEQFF.

This sequence joins TRBV4-1 and TRBJ2-4, with a tentative D call TRBD2 (7 bases). The CDR3 is made up of 18 amino acids. V shed 0 bases and J shed 0 bases, with 15 bases lying between them. Germline V gene data show CDR1 as MGHRA and CDR2 as YSYEKL. The CDR3 region is CASSQDKGGGLAKNIQYF. The CDR3 nucleotides read TGCGCCAGCAGCCAAGATAAGGGGGGGGGACTAGCCAAAAACATTCAGTACTTC.

This chain uses TRBV7-3 with TRBJ1-2; 7 positions agree with TRBD1. Germline-derived CDR1 and CDR2 are SGHTA and FQGTGA. The CDR3 runs 17 residues. Germline trimming cut 2 bases from V and 4 bases from J; bases unmatched to any gene: 13. CDR3 protein: CASSLGRQGRWSYGYTF. CDR3 nucleotides: TGTGCCAGCAGCTTAGGCAGACAGGGACGCTGGTCCTATGGCTACACCTTC.

The V gene is TRBV5-1, the J gene TRBJ2-1, with D tentatively TRBD2 (6 bases). V lost 3 bases and J lost 0, with 10 bases in between. Germline-derived CDR1 and CDR2 are SGHRS and YFSETQ. CDR3 size: 15 residues. The CDR3: CASSSGEDSYNEQFF. The CDR3 DNA sequence: TGCGCCAGCAGCTCCGGGGAGGACTCCTACAATGAGCAGTTCTTC.

J is TRBJ2-7 and V is TRBV5-1; the match to TRBD1 covers 9 bases. The CDR3 loop spans 15 amino acids. Germline trimming cut 0 bases from V and 5 bases from J; bases unmatched to any gene: 6. From germline, CDR1 is SGHRS and CDR2 YFSETQ. CDR3 nucleotides: TGCGCCAGCAGCTTGGCGGACAGGGGCGGCGACGAGCAGTACTTC. Translating gives CASSLADRGGDEQYF.

This chain links TRBV7-9 with TRBJ1-1; 10 nucleotides match TRBD1. V trimming: 1 base; J trimming: 2 bases; junction bases outside the gene matches: 1. CDR1 is SEHNR, CDR2 FQNEAQ, per germline (reference sequence). The CDR3 totals 15 residues. The CDR3 loop reads CASSLGDRGNTEAFF. The CDR3 DNA reads TGTGCCAGCAGCTTAGGGGACAGGGGAAACACTGAAGCTTTCTTT.

The chain couples TRBV4-3 to TRBJ2-7, with D perhaps matching TRBD1 (6 bases). Trimming removed 1 base at V and 0 bases at J, with 10 bases between. The CDR3 is made up of 15 amino acids. Germline CDR1 is LGHNA and CDR2 is YSLEER. The CDR3 region has the DNA TGCGCCAGCAGCCAAGGGACAGTCAGCTCCTACGAGCAGTACTTC. Translating gives CASSQGTVSSYEQYF.

This rearrangement joins TRBV19 to TRBJ1-1, with 8 bases that match TRBD1. Unmatched junction bases numbered 12, after V lost 2 bases and J lost 4 bases. CDR1 LNHDA and CDR2 SQIVND come from the germline V gene (reference sequence). The CDR3 is made up of 17 amino acids. The CDR3, as DNA: TGTGCCAGTAGTATAAGAAGGACAGGGAGTCGCCGCACTGAAGCTTTCTTT. Translated: CASSIRRTGSRRTEAFF.

This sequence joins TRBV7-9 and TRBJ2-6, with TRBD2 as a possible D gene (5 bases). Trimming took off 6 bases at V and 1 base at J, with 22 bases between the two ends. Germline V gene sequence: CDR1 SEHNR, CDR2 FQNEAQ (reference sequence). This CDR3 has 19 amino acids. The CDR3: CASSPVIGRGESGANVLTF. CDR3 coding DNA: TGTGCCAGCAGTCCAGTGATAGGTCGGGGTGAATCTGGGGCCAACGTCCTGACTTTC.

CDR3 sequence reads: CASSLDRGDYGYTF. CDR3 DNA: TGTGCCAGCAGCTTAGACAGGGGTGACTATGGCTACACCTTC. The J gene is TRBJ1-2, the V gene TRBV7-3; TRBD1 aligns across 8 bases. Trimming took 2 bases from V and 3 from J; bases not matched to a gene: 2. The CDR3 loop spans 14 amino acids. Germline values: CDR1 SGHTA, CDR2 FQGTGA. The complete variable domain, with remaining parts taken from reference TRBV7-3 and TRBJ1-2, reads GAGVSQTPSNKVTEKGKYVELRCDPISGHTALYWYRQSLGQGPEFLIYFQGTGAADDSGLPNDRFFAVRPEGSVSTLKIQRTERGDSAVYLCASSLDRGDYGYTFGSGTRLTVV.

The J gene is TRBJ1-3, the V gene TRBV2, with a possible D match to TRBD1 (5 bases). The germline gives CDR1 SNHLY, CDR2 FYNNEI. The CDR3 is 14 amino acids. V dropped 6 bases and J dropped 2 bases, with 11 bases sitting between them. In DNA, the CDR3 is TGTGCCAGCAGGACGGGGGGTACTGGAAACACCATATATTTT. Its protein is CASRTGGTGNTIYF.

The V gene is TRBV27, the J gene TRBJ2-5; maybe TRBD1 (6 bases). The CDR3 sequence is 18 residues long. CDR1 is MNHEY, CDR2 SMNVEV, per germline (reference sequence). The V end lost 6 bases, the J end lost 5 bases, and 28 bases lay between the germline ends. The CDR3 bases are TGTGCCAGCAGCCTATTTCCCCAGGGGCAGGGGAGTACGGAGACCCAGTACTTC. This translates into CASSLFPQGQGSTETQYF.

The chain uses TRBV7-6 and TRBJ2-1, with a weak D call TRBD1 (6 bases). Trimming removed 0 bases from V and 4 bases from J, with 7 bases in between. The CDR3 sequence is 14 residues long. Germline V gene sequence: CDR1 SGHVS, CDR2 FNYEAQ. The CDR3 region is CASSLARGYNEQFF. The CDR3 bases are TGTGCCAGCAGCTTAGCCAGGGGTTACAATGAGCAGTTCTTC.

This chain joins TRBV7-9 and TRBJ2-5, with D possibly being TRBD1 (7 bases). CDR1 and CDR2 from the germline V gene are SEHNR and FQNEAQ (reference sequence). The CDR3 runs 15 residues. Trimming stripped 2 bases from V and 9 bases from J, with 19 bases between. The CDR3 bases are TGTGCCAGCAGCTTACAGGGGGAGGTCGGCAAGGCCCAGTACTTC. It encodes CASSLQGEVGKAQYF.

The chain recombines TRBV5-4 with TRBJ1-2, with 10 bases lining up with TRBD1. J was trimmed by 4 bases and V by 2 bases; bases with no gene match: 5. There are 15 residues in the CDR3. Per the germline V gene, CDR1 is SGHNT and CDR2 is YYREEE (reference sequence). Written as DNA, the CDR3 is TGTGCCAGCAGCTTAGGACAGGGGGTCGGCTATGGCTACACCTTC. It encodes CASSLGQGVGYGYTF.

The chain joins TRBV4-1 to TRBJ2-1; 9 positions match TRBD2. After removal of 8 bases from V and 1 base from J, the junction contained 6 bases not matched to a gene. CDR1 is MGHRA, CDR2 YSYEKL, per germline. This CDR3 comprises 15 residues. The CDR3 protein is CASLAGLGSYNEQFF. CDR3 bases: TGCGCCAGCCTAGCGGGACTGGGGTCCTACAATGAGCAGTTCTTC.

The CDR3 reads CASSLGRGREGRNNEQFF. The CDR3 region has the DNA TGTGCCAGCAGCTTAGGAAGGGGGCGGGAGGGCCGTAACAATGAGCAGTTCTTC. This chain uses TRBV7-9 with TRBJ2-1; the match to TRBD2 covers 9 bases. Germline V gene lookup returns CDR1 SEHNR and CDR2 FQNEAQ (reference sequence). CDR3 length: 18 residues. After removal of 1 base from V and 5 bases from J, the junction contained 12 bases not matched to a gene.

This chain links TRBV7-3 with TRBJ2-3, with 9 bases fitting TRBD2. The CDR3 runs 15 residues. CDR1 and CDR2 from the germline V gene are SGHTA and FQGTGA. With V trimmed by 6 bases and J by 4 bases, 8 bases remained unmatched. The CDR3: CASSTAGGAADTQYF. DNA for the CDR3: TGTGCCAGCAGTACAGCGGGAGGAGCAGCAGATACGCAGTATTTT.

The chain joins TRBV27 to TRBJ2-1, with D possibly TRBD1 on 5 matching bases. Germline CDR1 MNHEY, CDR2 SMNVEV (reference sequence). This CDR3 spans 11 amino acids. Trimming took 4 bases from V and 8 from J, leaving 6 bases between them. The CDR3 protein is CASSWGDEQFF. CDR3 DNA sequence: TGTGCCAGCAGTTGGGGCGATGAGCAGTTCTTC.

This chain connects TRBV5-6 to TRBJ2-7; TRBD2 matches 9 bases. The CDR3 contains 16 residues. J lost 7 bases, V lost 0 bases, and 11 bases had no gene match. Germline V gene lookup returns CDR1 SGHDT and CDR2 YYEEEE. The CDR3 nucleotides are TGTGCCAGCAGCTTGGCCTTGCGGGAGGGCCCGGGGGAGCAGTACTTC. Its translation: CASSLALREGPGEQYF. The full variable domain, in which reference TRBV5-6 and TRBJ2-7 provide the parts outside the CDR3, is DAGVTQSPTHLIKTRGQQVTLRCSPKSGHDTVSWYQQALGQGPQFIFQYYEEEERQRGNFPDRFSGHQFPNYSSELNVNALLLGDSALYLCASSLALREGPGEQYFGPGTRLTVT.